A selection of T cell receptor beta chains follows, all from one sample in a study of type 1 and type 2 diabetes patients. TCRdb independently ran MiXCR on the multiplex PCR reads; one entry per CDR3 protein. The data hold 250,000 to 300,000 distinct CDR3 sequences, with around 50% observed a single time. The sample was peripheral blood mononuclear cells (PBMCs). The source of these receptors is a man aged 18-30 years with type 2 diabetes. Both conserved end residues are part of each CDR3. The D gene is left open where the match is weak. Not every row has a clone size; where given, it reads once, few, many or a size class.

>TRBD1|-|TRBV5-1|TRBJ2-1
CASSLAVTGVPYNEQFF
TGCGCCAGCAGCTTGGCCGTAACAGGGGTTCCCTACAATGAGCAGTTCTTC
>-|few|TRBV5-1|TRBJ2-5
CASSERAERETQYF
TGCGCCAGCAGTGAGAGGGCGGAGAGAGAGACCCAGTACTTC
>-|-|TRBV19|TRBJ1-3
CASSTLPGRELGNTIYF
TGTGCCAGTAGTACCCTTCCGGGCAGGGAACTTGGAAACACCATATATTTT
>TRBD1|few|TRBV7-2|TRBJ2-7
CASSSGQGRTYEQYF
TGTGCCAGCAGCTCCGGACAGGGCCGTACCTACGAGCAGTACTTC
>-|-|TRBV12-5|TRBJ1-1
CASGFLGGATEALF
TGTGCTAGTGGTTTCCTAGGGGGGGCGACTGAAGCTCTCTTT
>-|-|TRBV20-1|TRBJ1-6
CSARDIGRLTNSPLHF
TGCAGTGCTAGAGATATAGGCAGGTTAACAAATTCACCCCTCCACTTT
>-|few|TRBV10-1|TRBJ1-1
CASSESGKVNTEAFF
TGCGCCAGCAGTGAGTCCGGGAAGGTGAACACTGAAGCTTTCTTT
>-|few|TRBV15|TRBJ2-3
CATSRAPLLDLRVGSDTQYF
TGTGCCACCAGCAGAGCGCCCCTCCTAGACTTGAGAGTAGGATCAGATACGCAGTATTTT
>-|-|TRBV20-1|TRBJ1-1
CSAKRQLMDTEAFF
TGCAGTGCTAAGCGGCAGCTGATGGACACTGAAGCTTTCTTT
>-|-|TRBV6-6|TRBJ1-2
CASSLQGTRSWGYTF
TGTGCCAGCAGTCTTCAGGGAACCAGGTCGTGGGGCTACACCTTC
>-|-|TRBV7-2|TRBJ2-7
CASSQEGSYEQYF
TGTGCCAGCAGCCAAGAGGGCAGCTACGAGCAGTACTTC
>-|-|TRBV6-5|TRBJ1-1
CASSPEMRNAEAFF
TGTGCCAGCAGCCCAGAAATGAGAAACGCTGAAGCTTTCTTT
>-|-|TRBV5-1|TRBJ1-5
CASRTDYNSNQPQHF
TGCGCCAGCAGAACGGATTATAATAGCAATCAGCCCCAGCATTTT
>-|-|TRBV6-6|TRBJ1-1
CASSLGQTQEAFF
TGTGCCAGCAGTTTAGGGCAGACCCAAGAAGCTTTCTTT
>-|few|TRBV19|TRBJ2-7
CASSISHSDYEQYF
TGTGCCAGTAGTATATCGCACAGCGACTACGAGCAGTACTTC
>TRBD1|-|TRBV10-3|TRBJ2-3
CAISDLTGVGTDTQYF
TGTGCCATCAGTGACCTGACAGGGGTCGGCACAGATACGCAGTATTTT
>-|few|TRBV6-5|TRBJ2-7
CASSYSTGRGVQYF
TGTGCCAGCAGTTACTCGACGGGTCGGGGCGTGCAGTACTTC
>-|-|TRBV19|TRBJ2-3
CASSKVRTGSTDTQYF
TGTGCCAGTAGTAAGGTTCGAACAGGGAGCACAGATACGCAGTATTTT
>-|many|TRBV30|TRBJ1-2
CAWSVLGRRGAHGYTF
TGTGCCTGGAGTGTACTGGGTCGCAGGGGCGCCCATGGCTACACCTTC
>-|-|TRBV27|TRBJ1-2
CASSREINYGYTF
TGTGCCAGCAGTCGAGAGATTAACTATGGCTACACCTTC
>-|-|TRBV10-3|TRBJ1-2
CAISEGVKPQGYTF
TGTGCCATCAGTGAGGGTGTAAAACCTCAGGGCTACACCTTC
>-|few|TRBV7-6|TRBJ2-3
CASSPVRGPDTQYF
TGTGCCAGCAGCCCTGTGAGAGGACCAGATACGCAGTATTTT
>-|-|TRBV19|TRBJ2-3
CVSSSSGVGTDTQYF
TGTGTCAGTAGTAGCTCGGGGGTAGGCACAGATACGCAGTATTTT
>TRBD2|few|TRBV7-8|TRBJ2-5
CASSRGGSLGETQYF
TGTGCCAGCAGCCGGGGGGGAAGCCTTGGAGAGACCCAGTACTTC
>TRBD2|few|TRBV19|TRBJ2-1
CASSSALSGTSGGRPDPSYNEQFF
TGTGCCAGTAGTTCGGCCCTCTCCGGGACTAGCGGGGGCCGTCCCGATCCCTCCTACAATGAGCAGTTCTTC
>-|few|TRBV6-5|TRBJ2-4
CASSRQAPGAKNIQYF
TGTGCCAGCAGTAGACAGGCCCCCGGGGCCAAAAACATTCAGTACTTC
>-|once|TRBV2|TRBJ1-2
CALNGGYGYTF
TGTGCCCTCAATGGGGGCTATGGCTACACCTTC
>-|-|TRBV15|TRBJ2-3
CATSRGRAGTDTQYF
TGTGCCACCAGCAGAGGGCGGGCAGGAACAGATACGCAGTATTTT
>TRBD1|-|TRBV2|TRBJ1-2
CASSETGGDYGYTF
TGTGCCAGCAGTGAAACAGGGGGGGACTATGGCTACACCTTC
>TRBD2|once|TRBV29-1|TRBJ2-3
CSVAGLAGGPISTDTQYF
TGCAGCGTTGCTGGACTAGCGGGAGGGCCGATCAGCACAGATACGCAGTATTTT
>-|-|TRBV20-1|TRBJ2-7
CSALVVREQYF
TGCAGTGCGCTAGTAGTCCGGGAGCAGTACTTC
>-|-|TRBV2|TRBJ2-3
CASSDAGPLTDTQYF
TGTGCCAGCAGTGATGCGGGACCACTCACAGATACGCAGTATTTT
>-|-|TRBV27|TRBJ2-7
CASRDFSSPSYEQYF
TGTGCCAGCAGAGATTTTAGTTCTCCCTCCTACGAGCAGTACTTC
>TRBD2|many|TRBV19|TRBJ2-5
CASSPQAGKGETQYF
TGTGCCAGTAGTCCCCAAGCGGGGAAGGGAGAGACCCAGTACTTC
>-|-|TRBV7-2|TRBJ1-5
CASTPRGRFLVPQHF
TGTGCCAGTACCCCTCGGGGGCGCTTCCTCGTCCCCCAGCATTTT
>-|-|TRBV13|TRBJ2-2
CASSGRSTGELFF
TGTGCCAGCAGCGGGAGGAGCACCGGGGAGCTGTTTTTT
>TRBD1|-|TRBV20-1|TRBJ2-7
CSARDGQGLDEQYF
TGCAGTGCTAGGGATGGACAGGGTCTAGACGAGCAGTACTTC
>TRBD2|few|TRBV30|TRBJ2-2
CAWSPSGRAIGELFF
TGTGCCTGGAGTCCCAGCGGGAGGGCCATCGGGGAGCTGTTTTTT
>-|-|TRBV4-1|TRBJ2-7
CASSQDVEGGYEQYF
TGCGCCAGCAGCCAAGATGTCGAAGGAGGCTACGAGCAGTACTTC
>-|-|TRBV20-1|TRBJ2-6
CSAQRSGANVLTF
TGCAGTGCACAGCGCTCTGGGGCCAACGTCCTGACTTTC
>TRBD1|-|TRBV7-2|TRBJ1-2
CASTPDRGYGYTF
TGTGCCAGTACCCCTGACAGGGGCTATGGCTACACCTTC
>-|-|TRBV20-1|TRBJ2-7
CSASDPDRPIYEQYF
TGCAGTGCTAGCGACCCCGACAGGCCTATATACGAGCAGTACTTC
>TRBD1|-|TRBV19|TRBJ2-7
CASSMGQTSSYEQYF
TGTGCCAGTAGTATGGGACAGACGAGCTCCTACGAGCAGTACTTC
>TRBD1|few|TRBV10-3|TRBJ2-5
CAISEERGRETQYF
TGTGCCATCAGTGAAGAAAGGGGGCGAGAGACCCAGTACTTC
>TRBD1|few|TRBV15|TRBJ1-5
CATSRGAGGLGNQPQHF
TGTGCCACCAGCAGAGGTGCAGGGGGCTTGGGCAATCAGCCCCAGCATTTT
>TRBD1|-|TRBV12-3/TRBV12-4|TRBJ1-2
CASRGGDRDGYTF
TGTGCCAGCAGGGGGGGAGACAGGGACGGCTACACCTTC
>TRBD2|-|TRBV7-3|TRBJ2-3
CASSSSGSIIDTQYF
TGTGCCAGCAGTTCAAGCGGGAGTATTATAGATACGCAGTATTTT
>TRBD2|few|TRBV6-5|TRBJ2-7
CASNSGTLSYEQYF
TGTGCCAGTAATAGCGGGACTCTCTCCTACGAGCAGTACTTC
>-|few|TRBV6-1|TRBJ2-3
CASSRNTPSTDTQYF
TGTGCCAGCAGTCGTAACACCCCTAGCACAGATACGCAGTATTTT
>-|-|TRBV27|TRBJ1-1
CASGTGRSTEAFF
TGTGCCAGCGGCACAGGGAGAAGCACTGAAGCTTTCTTT
>TRBD2|-|TRBV20-1|TRBJ2-3
CSANGRDTQYF
TGCAGTGCTAACGGGAGGGATACGCAGTATTTT
>TRBD1|few|TRBV6-6|TRBJ1-1
CASSSPRGQGNTEAFF
TGTGCCAGCAGTTCCCCCAGGGGACAGGGAAACACTGAAGCTTTCTTT
>-|-|TRBV15|TRBJ1-6
CATSRGSTASSYNSPLHF
TGTGCCACCAGCAGAGGGTCGACAGCCAGCTCCTATAATTCACCCCTCCACTTT
>-|few|TRBV12-3/TRBV12-4|TRBJ1-5
CASSLGGYGNQPQHF
TGTGCCAGCAGTTTAGGGGGCTATGGCAATCAGCCCCAGCATTTT